The 5 T cell receptor beta chains listed next were all sequenced from one sample in a study of CD8 T cells in Susac syndrome. It was with random hexamers that 0.5 to 1 ug RNA was reverse transcribed. MiXCR, applied by TCRdb to the immunoSEQ multiplex PCR reads, yields one record per CDR3 protein. Counted here are around 200,000 distinct CDR3 sequences, 92% occurring once; the ten biggest clones make up over 0.1%. The sample was CD8+ T cells from PBMCs. These receptors all come from a human donor with multiple sclerosis.

This clonotype was found once. The CDR3 is CASSFLGTYEQYF. CDR3 in DNA: TGTGCCAGCAGTTTCTTGGGGACCTACGAGCAGTACTTC. The chain carries TRBV12-3 or TRBV12-4 and TRBJ2-7; D is unclear. V dropped 3 bases and J dropped 2 bases, with 8 bases sitting between them. This CDR3 region has 13 residues.

The rearrangement links TRBV9 to TRBJ1-3, with 8 bases lining up with TRBD1. The CDR3 extends over 15 amino acids. J was trimmed by 4 bases and V by 4 bases; bases with no gene match: 7. In germline, CDR1 is SGDLS, CDR2 YYNGEE. CDR3 residues: CASSPQGASGNTIYF. In DNA form, the CDR3 reads TGTGCCAGCAGCCCTCAGGGGGCGTCGGGAAACACCATATATTTT.

The chain couples TRBV3-1 to TRBJ2-1; 9 bases map to TRBD1. With V trimmed by 8 bases and J by 1 base, 6 bases remained unmatched. Looked up from germline, CDR1 is LGHDT and CDR2 is YNNKEL (reference sequence). CDR3 length equals 15 residues. The CDR3 sequence: CASHPGTGSYNEQFF. The DNA of the CDR3 is TGTGCCAGCCATCCCGGGACAGGGTCCTACAATGAGCAGTTCTTC.

The chain has TRBV7-2 and TRBJ1-1; D gene uncertain. The germline V and J ends were trimmed by 4 bases and 1 base, with 7 bases remaining between them. Germline V gives CDR1 SGHTA, CDR2 FQGNSA. The CDR3 is made up of 13 amino acids. DNA for the CDR3: TGTGCCAGCAGCTCGGCCTGGAACACTGAAGCTTTCTTT. Translated, it gives CASSSAWNTEAFF.

V is TRBV5-1 and J is TRBJ1-1; D may be TRBD1 (5 bases). This CDR3 is built from 16 residues. Looked up from germline, CDR1 is SGHRS and CDR2 is YFSETQ. Trimming pared 3 bases from V and 1 base from J, leaving 16 bases between. The CDR3 DNA reads TGCGCCAGCAGCTCCGGACTGAGGGACCCGAACACTGAAGCTTTCTTT. Translating gives CASSSGLRDPNTEAFF.